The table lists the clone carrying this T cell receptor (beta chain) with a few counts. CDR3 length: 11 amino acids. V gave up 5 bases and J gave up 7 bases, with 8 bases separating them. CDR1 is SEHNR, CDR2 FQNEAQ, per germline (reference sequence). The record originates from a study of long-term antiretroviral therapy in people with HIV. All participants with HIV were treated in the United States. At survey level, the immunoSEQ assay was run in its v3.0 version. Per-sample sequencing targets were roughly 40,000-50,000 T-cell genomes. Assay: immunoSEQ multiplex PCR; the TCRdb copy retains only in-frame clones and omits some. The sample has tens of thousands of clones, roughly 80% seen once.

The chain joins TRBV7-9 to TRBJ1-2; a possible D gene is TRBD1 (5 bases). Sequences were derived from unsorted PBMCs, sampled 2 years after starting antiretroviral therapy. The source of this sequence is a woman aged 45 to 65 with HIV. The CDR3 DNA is TGTGCCAGCAGCCCAGGGTTTGGCTACACCTTC. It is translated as CASSPGFGYTF.